The 17 T cell receptor beta chains below were found in one sample sequenced in a study of shared clonotypes between healthy human individuals. The assay was immunoSEQ multiplex PCR, and TCRdb's table has in-frame clones only and misses some. The data show approximately 1.4 million clones, with approximately 98% seen just once and about 0.45% held by the top ten. The sequenced sample consisted of naive CD4+ T cells sorted from blood. Described subset: CD45RA+ positively selected. The receptors were gathered from a man younger than 40 in good health.

The rearrangement links TRBV5-1 to TRBJ2-1, with D unclear. The germline gives CDR1 SGHRS, CDR2 YFSETQ. The CDR3 loop spans 18 amino acids. The V end lost 0 bases, the J end lost 0 bases, and 16 bases lay between the germline ends. The CDR3 region has the DNA TGCGCCAGCAGCTTGGCTTCGATTGGGGTAAGCTCCTACAATGAGCAGTTCTTC. Protein product: CASSLASIGVSSYNEQFF.

The chain combines TRBV5-4 with TRBJ2-3; D may be TRBD2 (6 bases). Germline CDR1 is SGHNT and CDR2 is YYREEE (reference sequence). Trimming shortened V by 4 bases and J by 2 bases, and 14 bases separated the two germline ends. This CDR3 region has 15 residues. CDR3 sequence reads: CASSGKAGSTDTQYF. As DNA, the CDR3 is TGTGCCAGCAGCGGGAAGGCGGGATCCACAGATACGCAGTATTTT.

This clone was counted once. The CDR3 reads CASSLGRDSRKETQYF. CDR3 nucleotide sequence: TGTGCCAGCAGCTTGGGACGGGACAGTAGAAAAGAGACCCAGTACTTC. J is TRBJ2-5 and V is TRBV5-4; TRBD1 aligns across 7 bases. V trimming: 0 bases; J trimming: 3 bases; junction bases outside the gene matches: 8. Germline V lookup: CDR1 SGHNT, CDR2 YYREEE (reference sequence). CDR3 size: 16 residues.

Remarks on this clone: Different DNA sequences within this sample yield the same CDR3. The rearrangement uses TRBV5-1 and TRBJ1-2, with a possible D match to TRBD1 (6 bases). Germline values: CDR1 SGHRS, CDR2 YFSETQ. The V end was cut by 0 bases, the J end by 4 bases, with 7 bases between. The CDR3 loop spans 13 amino acids. The CDR3 nucleotides are TGCGCCAGCAGCTTGGGGGACATCTATGGCTACACCTTC. Translating it yields CASSLGDIYGYTF.

This chain links TRBV9 with TRBJ2-7; 9 bases map to TRBD2. Germline CDR1 SGDLS, CDR2 YYNGEE. The CDR3 sequence is 15 residues long. V lost 0 bases, J lost 7 bases, and 8 bases stayed unmatched. CDR3 nucleotide sequence: TGTGCCAGCAGCGTAGCAGCGGGAGGCCTTCGGGAGCAGTACTTC. This codes for CASSVAAGGLREQYF. The variable domain in full, completed from reference TRBV9 and TRBJ2-7, reads DSGVTQTPKHLITATGQRVTLRCSPRSGDLSVYWYQQSLDQGLQFLIQYYNGEERAKGNILERFSAQQFPDLHSELNLSSLELGDSALYFCASSVAAGGLREQYFGPGTRLTVT.

This sequence joins TRBV9 and TRBJ2-7, with D possibly TRBD1 on 6 matching bases. The CDR3 has 15 amino acids. Trimming left V 0 bases short and J 3 bases short, with 13 bases between. The germline CDR1 and CDR2 sequences are SGDLS and YYNGEE. The CDR3 nucleotides read TGTGCCAGCAGCGTAGGAAACAGGGAGATCTACGAGCAGTACTTC. Translation: CASSVGNREIYEQYF.

The genes are TRBV12-1 and TRBJ2-5; TRBD1 reflects the table's D call only, with no check against the DNA. TRBV12-1 is shown as a pseudogene. The CDR3 sequence is 13 residues long. CDR3 sequence: CASSLGQKETQYF. CDR3 nucleotides: TGTGCCAGCAGCCTCGGACAGAAAGAGACCCAGTACTTC.

The CDR3 sequence: CASRTGADNEKLFF. The CDR3 coding sequence is TGTGCCAGCAGGACAGGGGCCGATAATGAAAAACTGTTTTTT. J is TRBJ1-4 and V is TRBV2, with 8 bases lining up with TRBD1. The length of the CDR3 is 14 residues. V lost 6 bases, J lost 4 bases, and 4 bases stayed unmatched. Germline assignment: CDR1 SNHLY and CDR2 FYNNEI.

The rearrangement links TRBV7-2 to TRBJ1-5; no clear D gene. The germline V gene encodes CDR1 SGHTA and CDR2 FQGNSA. Trimming took 4 bases from V and 5 from J, leaving 12 bases between them. The CDR3 extends over 14 amino acids. The CDR3 DNA is TGTGCCAGCAGCTACTCGGCAGGTGATCAGCCCCAGCATTTT. It codes for CASSYSAGDQPQHF.

V gene TRBV10-3 combines with J gene TRBJ2-7; weak D call: TRBD2 (6 bases). Germline loops: CDR1 ENHRY, CDR2 SYGVKD. The CDR3 totals 13 residues. Trimming took 5 bases from V and 7 from J, leaving 15 bases between them. CDR3 in DNA: TGTGCCATCAGTCTAGGGACTGACGGGGAGCAGTACTTC. Its translation: CAISLGTDGEQYF.

The chain uses TRBV14 and TRBJ2-3; 12 bases line up with TRBD2. The CDR3 is 17 amino acids. V shed 3 bases, J shed 3 bases, and the junction held 7 bases outside the gene matches. Germline CDR1 reads SGHDN; CDR2 reads FVKESK. The chain's CDR3 is CASSQGLLAGGTDTQYF. CDR3 DNA sequence: TGTGCCAGCAGCCAGGGACTACTAGCGGGAGGAACAGATACGCAGTATTTT.

CDR3 residues: CASSLYLIGTGRANEKLFF. The DNA for the CDR3 is TGTGCCAGCAGTTTATATCTTATTGGAACGGGCAGGGCAAATGAAAAACTGTTTTTT. The chain couples TRBV28 to TRBJ1-4, with D perhaps matching TRBD1 (5 bases). This CDR3 is 19 amino acids long. Germline V gene data show CDR1 as MDHEN and CDR2 as SYDVKM. The V gene lost 1 base and the J gene lost 5 bases, with 23 bases spanning the gap.

The rearrangement joins TRBV11-2 to TRBJ2-7, with 10 bases matching TRBD2. Per germline, CDR1 SGHAT and CDR2 FQNNGV. The CDR3 is 17 amino acids. The V gene end was trimmed by 2 bases and the J gene end by 3 bases; junction bases not matched to a gene: 10. The CDR3 bases are TGTGCCAGCAGCTTATTTCCTAGCGGGAGTTGGGGCTACGAGCAGTACTTC. Its translation is CASSLFPSGSWGYEQYF.

This clone was recorded only once. The chain carries TRBV28 and TRBJ1-2; D is unclear. The CDR3 totals 12 residues. Per germline, CDR1 MDHEN and CDR2 SYDVKM. V was cut by 5 bases and J by 4 bases, with 8 bases left in between. The CDR3 DNA sequence: TGTGCCAGCAGTGGGGAAGTCTATGGCTACACCTTC. Translated: CASSGEVYGYTF.

CDR3 sequence (DNA): TGTGCCAGCACCGAGGGGGGACTTCCCTACGAGCAGTACTTC. As protein: CASTEGGLPYEQYF. The V gene is TRBV28, the J gene TRBJ2-7; D tentatively reads TRBD1 or TRBD2 (6 bases each). V was shortened by 7 bases and J by 2 bases, with 15 bases between the two germline ends. Germline CDR1 and CDR2: MDHEN and SYDVKM. The CDR3 extends over 14 amino acids.

The chain uses TRBV27 and TRBJ2-1, with 7 nucleotides matching TRBD2. The CDR3 covers 14 residues. Germline V gene sequence: CDR1 MNHEY, CDR2 SMNVEV (reference sequence). V shed 4 bases and J 12 bases; nucleotides not matched to a gene: 12. The CDR3 nucleotides read TGTGCCAGCAGTTGGGCGGACGGGGGAGGGTGGCAGTTCTTC. It yields the protein CASSWADGGGWQFF.

V and J are TRBV7-9 and TRBJ1-2; TRBD1 is a possible D gene (5 bases). This CDR3 is built from 13 residues. Germline assignment: CDR1 SEHNR and CDR2 FQNEAQ (reference sequence). V was clipped by 3 bases and J by 4 bases, with 9 bases between them. The CDR3 is CASSFRGVYGYTF. The CDR3, as DNA: TGTGCCAGCAGCTTCCGGGGCGTCTATGGCTACACCTTC. Looking up the rest from reference TRBV7-9 and TRBJ1-2 gives the full variable domain: DTGVSQNPRHKITKRGQNVTFRCDPISEHNRLYWYRQTLGQGPEFLTYFQNEAQLEKSRLLSDRFSAERPKGSFSTLEIQRTEQGDSAMYLCASSFRGVYGYTFGSGTRLTVV.